One and the same sample provided the 11 T cell receptor beta chains below, sequenced in a study of cytomegalovirus exposure and HLA in healthy donors (dated 2017 in TCRdb). Library method: the immunoSEQ multiplex PCR assay. A mixture of 60 forward primers for TCR Vbeta segments and 13 reverse primers for TCR Jbeta segments was used in the multiplex PCR. This is the immuneACCESS table as TCRdb keeps it, with only in-frame sequences that have V and J called. A part of the clones is gone; compared with another copy, unresolved V genes explain less than half, and the rest is unexplained. Present in this sample are tens of thousands of clones, around two thirds of which were seen just once. The ten largest clonotypes hold more than 6% of the sample. Specimen: PBMCs. The source of these receptors is a man aged 30-40 years in good health and CMV-seronegative.

The chain recombines TRBV10-3 with TRBJ1-1; no clear D gene. Between the trimmed V and J ends, which lost 0 bases and 0 bases, there was a span of 8 bases. There are 15 residues in the CDR3. Germline V CDR1 and CDR2: ENHRY, SYGVKD. CDR3 nucleotide sequence: TGTGCCATCAGTGAGTCAAGCGGTTTGAACACTGAAGCTTTCTTT. It specifies CAISESSGLNTEAFF.

This chain joins TRBV5-1 and TRBJ2-7; TRBD1 agrees at 8 bases. Germline V gene data show CDR1 as SGHRS and CDR2 as YFSETQ. The CDR3 consists of 16 residues. The ends lost 0 bases at V and 2 bases at J; junction bases unmatched: 7. The CDR3 region is CASSLGWDRLTYEQYF. CDR3 DNA: TGCGCCAGCAGCTTGGGTTGGGACAGGCTCACCTACGAGCAGTACTTC.

The chain couples TRBV9 to TRBJ2-1, with D hard to call. Trimming took 0 bases from V and 8 from J, leaving 18 bases between them. This CDR3 region has 16 residues. From germline, CDR1 is SGDLS and CDR2 YYNGEE. CDR3 amino acids: CASSVDVTHNSHEQFF. For the CDR3, the DNA is TGTGCCAGCAGCGTAGATGTCACCCATAACTCCCATGAGCAGTTCTTC.

This clone was observed a few times. The V and J genes are TRBV7-3 and TRBJ1-1; 10 bases agree with TRBD1. Germline lookup yields CDR1 SGHTA and CDR2 FQGTGA. The CDR3 is 13 amino acids. V was clipped by 5 bases and J by 11 bases; unmatched bases: 8. CDR3 sequence: CASSQGTGELAFF. Here the CDR3 DNA reads TGTGCCAGCAGCCAGGGGACAGGGGAGTTGGCTTTCTTT.

The chain carries TRBV5-4 and TRBJ2-3; D perhaps matches TRBD2 (6 bases). Trimming cost V 6 bases and J 1 base, with 15 bases left between them. The CDR3 totals 15 residues. The germline CDR1 and CDR2 sequences are SGHNT and YYREEE (reference sequence). The CDR3 DNA reads as TGTGCCAGCAACCGACTGGGGGGAGGCACAGATACGCAGTATTTT. Protein product: CASNRLGGGTDTQYF.

This clone was counted a few times. J is TRBJ2-1 and V is TRBV11-3; unclear D gene. Per the germline V gene, CDR1 is SGHNT and CDR2 is YENEEA. Trimming pared 4 bases from V and 11 bases from J, leaving 18 bases between. The CDR3 is 14 residues long. This CDR3 reads CASSSLGLDSKQFF. The CDR3 DNA is TGTGCCAGCAGCTCCTTGGGCCTCGATTCAAAGCAGTTCTTC.

Of note for this clone: A junction end diverges from the germline sequence, so it may reflect a read error. The CDR3 sequence is CSVRTGGEVNGYPF. In DNA, the CDR3 is TGCAGCGTTAGGACAGGGGGCGAGGTTAATGGCTACCCCTTC. V gene TRBV29-1 combines with J gene TRBJ1-2; TRBD1 aligns across 11 bases. Germline lookup yields CDR1 SQVTM and CDR2 ANQGSEA. The CDR3 contains 14 residues. The full variable domain, completed using reference TRBV29-1 and TRBJ1-2, is SAVISQKPSRDICQRGTSLTIQCQVDSQVTMMFWYRQQPGQSLTLIATANQGSEATYESGFVIDKFPISRPNLTFSTLTVSNMSPEDSSIYLCSVRTGGEVNGYPFGSGTRLTVV.

This chain uses TRBV27 with TRBJ2-1, with 8 nucleotides matching TRBD2. This CDR3 is 18 amino acids long. J gave up 9 bases and V 0 bases, and 16 bases lay outside the gene matches. Germline V gene lookup returns CDR1 MNHEY and CDR2 SMNVEV (reference sequence). CDR3 amino acids: CASSLSQRENGKRGEQFF. The CDR3 DNA follows: TGTGCCAGCAGTTTATCTCAGCGGGAGAACGGTAAACGCGGTGAGCAGTTCTTC.

The chain employs TRBV2 and TRBJ2-5, with 12 bases aligning to TRBD2. The CDR3 spans 17 residues. Trimming cost V 1 base and J 10 bases; bases outside gene matches: 13. CDR1 and CDR2 (germline): SNHLY, FYNNEI. The CDR3 nucleotides read TGTGCCAGCAGTGAAGGGAACCCGACTAGCGGGGGTCTTATCCAGTACTTC. Amino acids: CASSEGNPTSGGLIQYF. Full variable domain (remainder filled in from reference TRBV2 and TRBJ2-5): EPEVTQTPSHQVTQMGQEVILRCVPISNHLYFYWYRQILGQKVEFLVSFYNNEISEKSEIFDDQFSVERPDGSNFTLKIRSTKLEDSAMYFCASSEGNPTSGGLIQYFGPGTRLLVL.

The chain is built from TRBV27 and TRBJ1-1; a possible D gene is TRBD1 (5 bases). Germline V gene sequence: CDR1 MNHEY, CDR2 SMNVEV (reference sequence). V was clipped by 2 bases and J by 1 base, with 5 bases between them. There are 13 residues in the CDR3. Here the CDR3 DNA reads TGTGCCAGCAGTTTAGGGGCGAACACTGAAGCTTTCTTT. This sequence encodes CASSLGANTEAFF.

About this clone itself: One junction end does not reproduce the germline sequence, and a read error may be involved. The chain joins TRBV4-1 to TRBJ1-2, with 8 bases identical to TRBD1. The CDR3 has 14 residues. CDR1 MGHRA and CDR2 YSYEKL come from the germline V gene. The CDR3 DNA sequence: TGCGCCAGCAGCCAGACAGGGGTAACGAGCGGCTACCCCTTC. It codes for CASSQTGVTSGYPF.